This TCR beta chain was identified in a study of T cell repertoires in cytomegalovirus infection (dated by TCRdb to between 2018 and 2021). Describing the broader study: Recently identified HLA-C-restricted CMV epitopes, whose presentation resists viral immunomodulation, were targeted by peptide stimulations together with well-studied HLA-B-restricted epitopes. The HLA type of each donor mattered for the analysis, because public TCR beta signatures pointed to carriage of CMV infection along with the matching HLA type. Here is what the overall study found, with its caveats: Cumulative frequency of public TCR beta family members discriminated carriers of CMV infection plus the relevant HLA type in this cohort and an independent approximately 370-donor cohort. In the ex vivo response, HLA-C-restricted CMV-specific TCR beta clonotypes were dominant, and in two of eight donors the single most frequent clonotype came from this HLA-C-restricted group.

With respect to this clonotype: This receptor's antigen is unknown. Base qualities are missing; no much larger clone stands one base away.

Sequencing was carried out with an Illumina HiSeq 1500. Clones were called with MiXCR by TCRdb after fastp trimmed the public reads at Q25, and only in-frame beta chains were retained. Under each unique CDR3 protein, matching rows form one entry showing the most common genes and DNA. Here the sample has roughly 990,000 distinct CDR3 sequences; 30% to 40% occur a single time. The top ten hold about 14% of the sample. The intended sense of this specimen's treatment or condition label: in vitro stimulation with specific CMV peptide epitopes to enrich CMV-specific T cells. This sample comprised cultured CD8+ T cells from PBMCs, obtained from culture after CMV antigen stimulation. The clonotype originates from a human donor in good health (CMV status not recorded). Some clones in this sample may be carry-over from other donors' samples.

The CDR3 protein is CASSIGASNEQFF. The DNA reads as follows: TGTGCCAGTAGTATTGGGGCGTCCAATGAGCAGTTCTTC. The chain links TRBV19 with TRBJ2-1, and possibly TRBD1, on 5 matching bases. The germline V gene (reference sequence) gives CDR1 as LNHDA and CDR2 as SQIVND. Including the terminal cysteine and phenylalanine, the CDR3 comprises 13 residues. Only CDR3 DNA is held: 39 bases, read in frame from base 1. V drops 3 bases and J drops 6 bases, leaving 9 bases in between.